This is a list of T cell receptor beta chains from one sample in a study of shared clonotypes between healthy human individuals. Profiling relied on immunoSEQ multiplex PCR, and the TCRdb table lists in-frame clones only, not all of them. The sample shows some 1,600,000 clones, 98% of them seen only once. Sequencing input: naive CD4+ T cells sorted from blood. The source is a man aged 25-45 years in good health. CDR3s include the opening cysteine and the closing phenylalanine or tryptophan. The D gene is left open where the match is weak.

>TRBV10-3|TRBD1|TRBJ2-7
CAISGRDRGYEQYF
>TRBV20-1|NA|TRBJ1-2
CSGAGWGGYTF
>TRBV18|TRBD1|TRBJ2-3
CASPRQGLGDTQYF
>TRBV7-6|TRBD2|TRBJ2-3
CASSPGTGGGTDTQYF
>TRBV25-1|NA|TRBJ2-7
CASSSGTGSLREQYF
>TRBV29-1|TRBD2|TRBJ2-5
CSVGPRLAGETQYF
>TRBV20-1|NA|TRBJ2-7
CSAREGLRKHF
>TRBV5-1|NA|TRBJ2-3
CASSLVPDTQYF
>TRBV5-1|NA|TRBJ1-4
CASSLEWTNEKLFF
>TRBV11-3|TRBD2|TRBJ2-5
CASSLGGTSGSTETQYF
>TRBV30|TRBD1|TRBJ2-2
CAWRHKAGQGALTGELFF
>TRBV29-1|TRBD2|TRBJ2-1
CSVEEGLAGSYNEQFF
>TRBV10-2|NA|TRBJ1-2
CASSAELHGYTF
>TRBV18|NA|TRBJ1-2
CASSPGHGQPNYGYTF
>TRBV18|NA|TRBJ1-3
CASSPLRAHSSGNTIYF
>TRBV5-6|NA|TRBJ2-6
CASSLVGGVGANVLTF
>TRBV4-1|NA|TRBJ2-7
CASSQDRGLGGAREQYF
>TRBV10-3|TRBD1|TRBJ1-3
CAISPGGTGNTIYF
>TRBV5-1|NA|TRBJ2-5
CASSLGGQQETQYF
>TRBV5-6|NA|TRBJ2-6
CASSLVGHSLAGANVLTF
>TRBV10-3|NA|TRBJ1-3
CAIRNDQGSSGNTIYF
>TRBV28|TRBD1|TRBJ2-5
CASRTRGRGRETQYF
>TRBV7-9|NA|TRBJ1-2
CASSLADGRAGYTF
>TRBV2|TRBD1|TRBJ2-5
CASSTDRGPQETQYF
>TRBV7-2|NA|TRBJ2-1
CASSLDSYNEQFF
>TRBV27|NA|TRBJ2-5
CASRQGRQETQYF
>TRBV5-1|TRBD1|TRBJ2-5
CASSPTGGRETQYF
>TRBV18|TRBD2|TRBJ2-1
CASSPPDFGRAYNEQFF
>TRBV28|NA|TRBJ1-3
CASSLGIRVENTIYF
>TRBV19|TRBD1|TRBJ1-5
CASSIDRGTGGQPQHF
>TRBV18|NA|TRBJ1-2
CASSQGVANGYTF
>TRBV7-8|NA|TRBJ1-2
CASSLVSAGRGNYGYTF
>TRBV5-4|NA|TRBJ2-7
CASSGDHAYEQYF